Presented here are 15 T cell receptor beta chains from one specimen sequenced in a study of regulatory T cells in long-lasting Graves disease. The sample's time point: newly diagnosed GD, antithyroid drugs for less than 3 months. Preparation of the TCR library used RNA extracted from PBMCs. iRepertoire HTBI primers and Arm-PCR of CDR3 regions built TCR beta libraries. TCRdb called the multiplex PCR reads again in MiXCR, with one record for every CDR3 protein. There are roughly 560,000 distinct CDR3 sequences in the sample; roughly 15% occur only once, and more than 20% lies in the top ten. Separately, the same data were catalogued under a study of T cells in Graves' hyperthyroidism and ophthalmopathy.

Sequences were derived from peripheral blood mononuclear cells (PBMCs), sampled at new diagnosis, from a patient treated with antithyroid drugs. These receptor sequences come from a woman aged 35-60 years with Graves disease.

There are a few counts of this clonotype. The chain combines TRBV6-5 with TRBJ2-2; D unclear. This CDR3 region has 15 residues. Trimming stripped 4 bases from V and 5 bases from J, with 14 bases between. In germline, CDR1 is MNHEY, CDR2 SVGAGI. DNA for the CDR3: TGTGCCAGCAGTTCTATGCGGACGGCTACCGGGGAGCTGTTTTTT. Translated: CASSSMRTATGELFF.

This clonotype was seen repeatedly, ten times or more. The V gene is TRBV20-1, the J gene TRBJ2-5; 8 nucleotides match TRBD2. V was clipped by 0 bases and J by 2 bases; unmatched bases: 5. The germline V gene encodes CDR1 DFQATT and CDR2 SNEGSKA (reference sequence). The CDR3 is made up of 15 amino acids. CDR3 loop: CSAREAGGQQETQYF. The DNA of the CDR3 is TGCAGTGCTAGAGAGGCGGGGGGCCAACAAGAGACCCAGTACTTC.

J is TRBJ1-6 and V is TRBV5-5; D gene ambiguous. Trimming removed 3 bases at V and 3 bases at J, with 19 bases between. The CDR3 has 18 amino acids. CDR1 SGHKS and CDR2 YYEKEE come from the germline V gene (reference sequence). The CDR3 nucleotides are TGTGCCAGCAGCTCTACTACCCGGGCCCGGGACTATAATTCACCCCTCCACTTT. Its protein product is CASSSTTRARDYNSPLHF.

In this sample, this clonotype turned up a few times. V is TRBV28 and J is TRBJ2-1; 10 positions match TRBD2. Germline CDR1 reads MDHEN; CDR2 reads SYDVKM. The V and J ends lost 6 bases and 3 bases, in that order; junction bases with no gene match: 11. This CDR3 has 17 residues. The CDR3 loop reads CASRTTLAGGLYNEQFF. CDR3 nucleotides: TGTGCCAGCAGGACTACCTTAGCGGGGGGTCTCTACAATGAGCAGTTCTTC.

This clonotype was counted a few times. This chain connects TRBV7-9 to TRBJ1-2; unclear D gene. This CDR3 has 13 residues. Trimming took off 5 bases at V and 1 base at J, with 8 bases between the two ends. CDR1 and CDR2 from the germline V gene are SEHNR and FQNEAQ (reference sequence). CDR3 sequence (DNA): TGTGCCAGCAGCCAAAACATTAACTATGGCTACACCTTC. Translating gives CASSQNINYGYTF.

Only one count was recorded for this clonotype. This may be a read error: a much more frequent sequence differs by one nucleotide. This chain joins TRBV5-1 and TRBJ2-1; 7 positions match TRBD2. Germline loops: CDR1 SGHRS, CDR2 YFSETQ. The CDR3 contains 16 residues. The CDR3 coding sequence is TGCGCCAGCAGCCAACTTCCTAGCGGCTCCTACAATGTGCAGTTCTTC. Residues: CASSQLPSGSYNVQFF.

This clonotype was recorded at least ten times. The chain employs TRBV18 and TRBJ2-2; D is uncertain. Germline V lookup: CDR1 KGHSH, CDR2 LQKENI. CDR3 size: 13 residues. Trimming shortened V by 1 base and J by 5 bases, and 5 bases separated the two germline ends. CDR3 nucleotide sequence: TGTGCCAGCTCACCACTTGTTACCGGGGAGCTGTTTTTT. Protein product: CASSPLVTGELFF.

This clonotype was counted between two and nine times. This rearrangement joins TRBV6-1 to TRBJ1-3, with a weak D call TRBD1 (5 bases). The CDR3 sequence is 13 residues long. V lost 6 bases and J lost 4, with 10 bases in between. From germline, CDR1 is MNHNS and CDR2 SASEGT. DNA for the CDR3: TGTGCCAGCAGGCGGGGGGTGGGAAACACCATATATTTT. Amino acid sequence: CASRRGVGNTIYF.

This clonotype occurred many times. This chain joins TRBV7-8 and TRBJ1-1; 11 nucleotides agree with TRBD1. V trimming: 4 bases; J trimming: 0 bases; junction bases outside the gene matches: 7. Germline V gene data show CDR1 as SGHVS and CDR2 as FQNEAQ. The CDR3 sequence is 17 residues long. The CDR3 nucleotides are TGTGCCAGCAGCTATACCGGGACAGGGGGGCTGAACACTGAAGCTTTCTTT. This gives the protein CASSYTGTGGLNTEAFF.

This clonotype was found a few times. This rearrangement joins TRBV7-9 to TRBJ2-6; 8 bases map to TRBD1. J gave up 3 bases and V 5 bases, and 6 bases lay outside the gene matches. Germline V gene lookup returns CDR1 SEHNR and CDR2 FQNEAQ (reference sequence). The CDR3 extends over 16 amino acids. The CDR3 reads CASSATGGSGANVLTF. The CDR3 DNA reads as TGTGCCAGCAGCGCTACAGGGGGGAGTGGGGCCAACGTCCTGACTTTC.

This clonotype showed up just a few times. The V gene is TRBV19, the J gene TRBJ1-2; 7 bases match TRBD1. V lost 0 bases to trimming and J lost 4 bases; unmatched junction nucleotides: 5. This CDR3 spans 15 amino acids. Germline V lookup: CDR1 LNHDA, CDR2 SQIVND (reference sequence). CDR3 sequence (DNA): TGTGCCAGTAGTATAGATGACAGGGAGTTCTATGGCTACACCTTC. It is translated as CASSIDDREFYGYTF.

V is TRBV29-1 and J is TRBJ1-2; TRBD1 matches at 7 bases. Unmatched junction bases numbered 2, after V lost 5 bases and J lost 5 bases. This CDR3 is built from 11 residues. Germline V gene lookup returns CDR1 SQVTM and CDR2 ANQGSEA. CDR3 sequence reads: CSVPGGYGYTF. CDR3 coding DNA: TGCAGCGTTCCAGGGGGGTATGGCTACACCTTC.

This clonotype was seen repeatedly, ten times or more. This chain uses TRBV20-1 with TRBJ2-7; no clear D gene. This CDR3 contains 11 residues. Germline CDR1 is DFQATT and CDR2 is SNEGSKA (reference sequence). The ends were cut back, 5 bases at V and 3 bases at J, with 8 bases in the middle. The chain's CDR3 is CSAENLYEQYF. The DNA of the CDR3 is TGCAGTGCTGAGAACCTCTACGAGCAGTACTTC.

There are many counts of this clonotype. The genes are TRBV6-1 and TRBJ2-7; unclear D gene. With 6 bases removed from V and 2 bases from J, the gap between germline ends came to 14 bases. Per germline, CDR1 MNHNS and CDR2 SASEGT. The CDR3 has 14 residues. CDR3 sequence reads: CASRRETSAYEQYF. The CDR3 region has the DNA TGTGCCAGCAGGCGAGAGACATCCGCCTACGAGCAGTACTTC.

At least ten counts were recorded for this clonotype. The rearrangement joins TRBV7-2 to TRBJ2-7, with D perhaps TRBD2 (6 bases). Germline V lookup: CDR1 SGHTA, CDR2 FQGNSA. The CDR3 totals 13 residues. With 6 bases removed from V and 7 bases from J, the gap between germline ends came to 16 bases. CDR3 amino acids: CASSIPGSGEQYF. The CDR3 DNA follows: TGTGCCAGCAGTATTCCGGGAAGCGGGGAGCAGTACTTC.